This T cell receptor beta chain stems from a study of cytomegalovirus exposure and HLA in healthy donors. This CDR3 region has 18 residues. V shed 1 base and J 3 bases; nucleotides not matched to a gene: 9. Germline lookup yields CDR1 MGHRA and CDR2 YSYEKL. Regarding the study as a whole: Later analysis suggested most CMV-associated TCR beta chains were HLA-restricted. Rare sequences made up most TCRs, while some public TCRs were found in many donors.

With regard to this clone: Its specificity is unknown.

This PCR relied on a set of 60 Vbeta primers and 13 Jbeta primers. This table comes from immunoSEQ multiplex PCR, and its TCRdb copy is limited to in-frame clones, with some not included. The sample has approximately 140,000 clones, about 80% seen once; the top ten hold about 2.2%. This TCR was recovered from a man aged 25 to 40 in good health and CMV-seronegative. Sequencing was done on a sample of PBMCs. The V gene is TRBV4-1, the J gene TRBJ1-6; 7 bases are a match to TRBD1. The CDR3 coding sequence is TGCGCCAGCAGCCAAGTGGGGTTGACAGGGATCTATAATTCACCCCTCCACTTT. As protein: CASSQVGLTGIYNSPLHF.